This T cell receptor (beta chain) came from a study of CD8+ T cells in alopecia areata. The ends lost 5 bases at V and 10 bases at J; junction bases unmatched: 7. The length of the CDR3 is 13 residues. Germline assignment: CDR1 SGHDT and CDR2 YYEEEE. Reverse transcribed after extraction, RNA yielded cDNA as the sequencing template. Some clones are missing from TCRdb's copy, which holds only in-frame ones; the method was immunoSEQ multiplex PCR. The table has more than 75,000 clones, approximately 42% seen once. This clone was found a few times. The sequence was collected from a human donor with alopecia areata. Sequenced input: CD4+ T cells sorted from blood. V usage is TRBV5-6 and J usage is TRBJ2-1; the match to TRBD1 covers 9 bases. The CDR3 spells CASSPTGGGEQFF. The CDR3 bases are TGTGCCAGCAGTCCAACAGGGGGCGGAGAGCAGTTCTTC.